The rows below give T cell receptor beta chains drawn from one sample of a study of blood T cell repertoires in COVID-19. The data were produced by immunoSEQ multiplex PCR, yet TCRdb's version contains in-frame clones alone and is incomplete. The top ten hold approximately 1.2% of the sample, which has around 380,000 clones, more than 75% seen once. Sequenced: PBMCs or T cells enriched from blood (not recorded which). Source of these receptors: a man aged 25-40 years who had recovered from COVID-19. CDR3s include the opening cysteine and the closing phenylalanine or tryptophan. Fields, in order: clone size, D gene, J gene, V gene, CDR3 protein, CDR3 DNA. D genes are given only for firm matches. Expanded clones get a size class; other rows say once, few or many, or leave the size out.

abundance: once
d_gene: .
j_gene: TRBJ2-3
v_gene: TRBV15
CDR3aa: CATSRLVVSTDTQYF
CDR3nt: TGTGCCACCAGCAGACTAGTCGTAAGCACAGATACGCAGTATTTT

abundance: .
d_gene: TRBD2
j_gene: TRBJ2-2
v_gene: TRBV5-1
CDR3aa: CASSIIAGGHTGELFF
CDR3nt: TGCGCCAGCAGCATAATAGCGGGGGGCCACACCGGGGAGCTGTTTTTT

abundance: .
d_gene: TRBD1
j_gene: TRBJ2-3
v_gene: TRBV7-9
CDR3aa: CASSRGTGATDTQYF
CDR3nt: TGTGCCAGCAGCCGCGGGACAGGGGCCACAGATACGCAGTATTTT

abundance: once
d_gene: TRBD2
j_gene: TRBJ2-5
v_gene: TRBV7-9
CDR3aa: CASRAGTSASETQYF
CDR3nt: TGTGCCAGCAGAGCCGGGACTAGCGCATCTGAGACCCAGTACTTC

abundance: .
d_gene: .
j_gene: TRBJ2-2
v_gene: TRBV7-8
CDR3aa: CASSHRGAGTGELFF
CDR3nt: TGTGCCAGCAGTCACCGGGGGGCCGGAACCGGGGAGCTGTTTTTT

abundance: .
d_gene: TRBD1
j_gene: TRBJ1-5
v_gene: TRBV10-1
CDR3aa: CASSQETGSFCFPQHF
CDR3nt: TGCGCCAGCTCCCAGGAGACAGGGTCCTTCTGTTTTCCCCAGCATTTT

abundance: .
d_gene: .
j_gene: TRBJ2-3
v_gene: TRBV27
CDR3aa: CASSLFRPTDTQYF
CDR3nt: TGTGCCAGCAGTTTATTCAGGCCCACAGATACGCAGTATTTT

abundance: .
d_gene: TRBD2
j_gene: TRBJ2-1
v_gene: TRBV5-1
CDR3aa: CASSLESSGGRALASEQFF
CDR3nt: TGCGCCAGCAGCTTGGAATCTAGCGGGGGAAGGGCTTTAGCAAGTGAGCAGTTCTTC

abundance: .
d_gene: TRBD1
j_gene: TRBJ1-6
v_gene: TRBV10-3
CDR3aa: CAIGDRGNSPLHF
CDR3nt: TGTGCCATCGGGGACAGGGGTAATTCACCCCTCCACTTT

abundance: .
d_gene: TRBD2
j_gene: TRBJ2-1
v_gene: TRBV5-6
CDR3aa: CASSFGAGGPSRVQFF
CDR3nt: TGTGCCAGCAGCTTCGGCGCGGGGGGGCCGAGTCGGGTGCAGTTCTTC

abundance: .
d_gene: .
j_gene: TRBJ2-6
v_gene: TRBV14
CDR3aa: CASSQDLGANVLTF
CDR3nt: TGTGCCAGCAGCCAAGATTTAGGGGCCAACGTCCTGACTTTC

abundance: .
d_gene: .
j_gene: TRBJ1-3
v_gene: TRBV12-3/TRBV12-4
CDR3aa: CASDNNSGNTIYF
CDR3nt: TGTGCCAGCGATAACAATTCTGGAAACACCATATATTTT

abundance: .
d_gene: .
j_gene: TRBJ2-5
v_gene: TRBV10-3
CDR3aa: CAISESGQSQETQYF
CDR3nt: TGTGCCATCAGTGAGAGCGGACAGAGCCAAGAGACCCAGTACTTC

abundance: .
d_gene: TRBD1
j_gene: TRBJ1-5
v_gene: TRBV12-3/TRBV12-4
CDR3aa: CASSPGGVQPQHF
CDR3nt: TGTGCCAGCAGCCCAGGGGGCGTACAGCCCCAGCATTTT

abundance: .
d_gene: .
j_gene: TRBJ2-1
v_gene: TRBV4-3
CDR3aa: CASSQDQSGPYNEQFF
CDR3nt: TGCGCCAGCAGCCAAGATCAAAGCGGTCCCTACAATGAGCAGTTCTTC

abundance: .
d_gene: TRBD1
j_gene: TRBJ2-2
v_gene: TRBV18
CDR3aa: CASSPGQMGTGELFF
CDR3nt: TGTGCCAGCTCACCGGGACAGATGGGAACCGGGGAGCTGTTTTTT

abundance: .
d_gene: TRBD1
j_gene: TRBJ1-4
v_gene: TRBV5-1
CDR3aa: CASSPGQQNEKLFF
CDR3nt: TGCGCCAGCAGCCCGGGACAGCAGAATGAAAAACTGTTTTTT

abundance: .
d_gene: .
j_gene: TRBJ1-1
v_gene: TRBV3-1/TRBV3-2
CDR3aa: CASSQEQMNTEAFF
CDR3nt: TGTGCCAGCAGCCAAGAACAGATGAACACTGAAGCTTTCTTT

abundance: .
d_gene: TRBD2
j_gene: TRBJ2-2
v_gene: TRBV3-1/TRBV3-2
CDR3aa: CASRRLAGAGELFF
CDR3nt: TGTGCCAGCCGCCGACTAGCGGGGGCCGGGGAGCTGTTTTTT

abundance: .
d_gene: .
j_gene: TRBJ2-1
v_gene: TRBV6-5
CDR3aa: CASSSSGQVSYNEQFF
CDR3nt: TGTGCCAGCAGTTCCTCGGGGCAAGTCTCCTACAATGAGCAGTTCTTC

abundance: few
d_gene: TRBD2
j_gene: TRBJ2-1
v_gene: TRBV19
CDR3aa: CASIPTSGPYNEQFF
CDR3nt: TGTGCCAGTATTCCAACTAGCGGGCCCTACAATGAGCAGTTCTTC

abundance: once
d_gene: .
j_gene: TRBJ1-2
v_gene: TRBV6-5
CDR3aa: CASSTGLGYTF
CDR3nt: TGTGCCAGTTCAACAGGGTTAGGCTACACCTTC

abundance: .
d_gene: .
j_gene: TRBJ2-1
v_gene: TRBV24-1
CDR3aa: CAIQSRVPYNEQFF
CDR3nt: TGTGCCATCCAAAGCAGGGTCCCCTACAATGAGCAGTTCTTC

abundance: .
d_gene: .
j_gene: TRBJ1-3
v_gene: TRBV7-6
CDR3aa: CASILGGGSGNTIYF
CDR3nt: TGTGCCAGCATCCTCGGGGGAGGCTCTGGAAACACCATATATTTT